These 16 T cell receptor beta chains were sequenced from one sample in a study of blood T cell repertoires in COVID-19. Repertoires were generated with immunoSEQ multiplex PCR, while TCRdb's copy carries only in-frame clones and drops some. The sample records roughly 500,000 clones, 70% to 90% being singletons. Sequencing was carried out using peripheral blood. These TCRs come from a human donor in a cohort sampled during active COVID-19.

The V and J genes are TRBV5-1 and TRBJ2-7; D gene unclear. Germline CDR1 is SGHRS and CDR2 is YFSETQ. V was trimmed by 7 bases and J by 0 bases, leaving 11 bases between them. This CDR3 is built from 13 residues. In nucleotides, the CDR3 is TGCGCCAGCGGCGAACCGGGCTCCTACGAGCAGTACTTC. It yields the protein CASGEPGSYEQYF.

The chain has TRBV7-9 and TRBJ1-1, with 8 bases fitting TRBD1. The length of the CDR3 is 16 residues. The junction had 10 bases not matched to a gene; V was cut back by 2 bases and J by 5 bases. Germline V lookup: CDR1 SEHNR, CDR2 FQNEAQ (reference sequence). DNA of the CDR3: TGTGCCAGCAGCTTAAAAATCCAAACAGGGGGAACTGAAGCTTTCTTT. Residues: CASSLKIQTGGTEAFF.

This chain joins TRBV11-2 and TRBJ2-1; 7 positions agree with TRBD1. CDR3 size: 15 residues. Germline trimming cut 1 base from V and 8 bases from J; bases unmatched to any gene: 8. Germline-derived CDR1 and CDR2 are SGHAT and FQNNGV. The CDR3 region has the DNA TGTGCCAGCAGCTTAGTGGTAGGGGGCTTGGATGAGCAGTTCTTC. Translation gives CASSLVVGGLDEQFF.

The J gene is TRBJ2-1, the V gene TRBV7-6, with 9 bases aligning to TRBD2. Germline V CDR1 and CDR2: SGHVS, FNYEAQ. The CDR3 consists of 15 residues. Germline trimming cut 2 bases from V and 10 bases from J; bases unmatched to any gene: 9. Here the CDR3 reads CASSLFPSGGSEQFF. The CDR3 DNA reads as TGTGCCAGCAGCTTATTTCCCAGCGGGGGGTCGGAGCAGTTCTTC.

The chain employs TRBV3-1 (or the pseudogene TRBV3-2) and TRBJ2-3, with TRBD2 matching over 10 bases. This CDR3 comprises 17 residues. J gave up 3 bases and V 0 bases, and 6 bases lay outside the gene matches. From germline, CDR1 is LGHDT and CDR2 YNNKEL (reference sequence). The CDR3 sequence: CASSQDGAGGPTDTQYF. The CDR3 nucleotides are TGTGCCAGCAGCCAAGATGGAGCGGGAGGGCCAACAGATACGCAGTATTTT.

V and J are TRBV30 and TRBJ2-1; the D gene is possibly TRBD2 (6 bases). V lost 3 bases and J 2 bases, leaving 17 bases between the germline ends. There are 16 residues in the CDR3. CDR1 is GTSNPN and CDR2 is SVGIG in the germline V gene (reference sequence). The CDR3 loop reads CAWRKGREFTYNEQFF. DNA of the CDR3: TGTGCCTGGAGGAAAGGACGGGAGTTTACCTACAATGAGCAGTTCTTC. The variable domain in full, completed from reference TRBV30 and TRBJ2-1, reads SQTIHQWPATLVQPVGSPLSLECTVEGTSNPNLYWYRQAAGRGLQLLFYSVGIGQISSEVPQNLSASRPQDRQFILSSKKLLLSDSGFYLCAWRKGREFTYNEQFFGPGTRLTVL.

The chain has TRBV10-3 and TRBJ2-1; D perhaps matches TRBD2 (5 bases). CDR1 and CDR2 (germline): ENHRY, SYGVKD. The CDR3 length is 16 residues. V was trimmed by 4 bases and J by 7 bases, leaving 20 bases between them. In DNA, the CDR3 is TGTGCCATCAGTGCGTGGTCGGGCCTGACGGGGAATGAGCAGTTCTTC. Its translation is CAISAWSGLTGNEQFF.

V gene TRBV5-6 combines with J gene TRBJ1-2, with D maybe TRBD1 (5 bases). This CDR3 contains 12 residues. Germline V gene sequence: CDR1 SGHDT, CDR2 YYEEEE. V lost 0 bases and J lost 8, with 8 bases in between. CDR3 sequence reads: CASSLDDSGYTF. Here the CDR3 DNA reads TGTGCCAGCAGCTTGGATGACAGCGGCTACACCTTC.

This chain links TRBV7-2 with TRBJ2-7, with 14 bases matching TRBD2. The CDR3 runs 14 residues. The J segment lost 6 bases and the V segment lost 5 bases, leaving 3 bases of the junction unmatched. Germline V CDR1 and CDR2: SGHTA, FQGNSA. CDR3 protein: CASSLGLAGGEQYF. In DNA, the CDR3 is TGTGCCAGCAGCCTCGGACTAGCGGGAGGCGAGCAGTACTTC. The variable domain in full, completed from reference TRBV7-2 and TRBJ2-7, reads GAGVSQSPSNKVTEKGKDVELRCDPISGHTALYWYRQSLGQGLEFLIYFQGNSAPDKSGLPSDRFSAERTGGSVSTLTIQRTQQEDSAVYLCASSLGLAGGEQYFGPGTRLTVT.

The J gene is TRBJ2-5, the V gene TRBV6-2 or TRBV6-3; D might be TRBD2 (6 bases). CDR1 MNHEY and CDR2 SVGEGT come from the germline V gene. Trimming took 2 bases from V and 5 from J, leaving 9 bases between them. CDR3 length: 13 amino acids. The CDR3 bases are TGTGCCAGCAGTTACGGAGGGCCGGAGACCCAGTACTTC. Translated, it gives CASSYGGPETQYF.

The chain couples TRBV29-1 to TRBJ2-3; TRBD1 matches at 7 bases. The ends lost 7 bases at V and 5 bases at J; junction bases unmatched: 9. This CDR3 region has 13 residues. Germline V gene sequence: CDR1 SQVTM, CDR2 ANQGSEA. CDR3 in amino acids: CSAGQVVKDTQYF. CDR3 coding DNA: TGCAGCGCCGGACAGGTGGTTAAAGATACGCAGTATTTT.

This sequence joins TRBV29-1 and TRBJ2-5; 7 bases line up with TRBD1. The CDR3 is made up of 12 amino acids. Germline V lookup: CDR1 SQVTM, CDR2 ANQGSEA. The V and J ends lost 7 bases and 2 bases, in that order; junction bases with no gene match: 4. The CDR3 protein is CSAIQGQETQYF. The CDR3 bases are TGCAGCGCAATACAGGGGCAAGAGACCCAGTACTTC.

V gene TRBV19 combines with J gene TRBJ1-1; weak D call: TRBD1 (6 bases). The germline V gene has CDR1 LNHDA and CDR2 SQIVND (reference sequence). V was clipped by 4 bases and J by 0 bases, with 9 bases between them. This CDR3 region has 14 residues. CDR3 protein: CASSRGQMNTEAFF. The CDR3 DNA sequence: TGTGCCAGTAGTAGAGGACAGATGAACACTGAAGCTTTCTTT.

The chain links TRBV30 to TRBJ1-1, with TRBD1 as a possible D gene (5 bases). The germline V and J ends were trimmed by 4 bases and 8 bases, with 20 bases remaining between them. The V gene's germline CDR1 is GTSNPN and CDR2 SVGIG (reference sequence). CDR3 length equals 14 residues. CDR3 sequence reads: CAWTRTPGNPEAFF. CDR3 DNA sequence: TGTGCCTGGACCCGAACCCCAGGGAACCCCGAAGCTTTCTTT.

The CDR3 region has the DNA TGTGCTGGCCGGGGAGGGAACACTGAAGCTTTCTTT. Translating it yields CAGRGGNTEAFF. The chain recombines TRBV18 with TRBJ1-1; no definite D call. There are 12 residues in the CDR3. CDR1 and CDR2 from the germline V gene are KGHSH and LQKENI.

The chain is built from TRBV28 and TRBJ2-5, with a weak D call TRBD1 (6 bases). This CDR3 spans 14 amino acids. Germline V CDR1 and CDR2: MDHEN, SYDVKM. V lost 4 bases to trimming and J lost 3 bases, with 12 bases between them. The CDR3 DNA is TGTGCCAGCAGTTACCGGGACACAAAAGAGACCCAGTACTTC. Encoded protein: CASSYRDTKETQYF.